The next 3 T cell receptor beta chains were all read from a single sample in a study of blood T cell repertoires in COVID-19. TCRdb's copy holds only in-frame clones and misses some; the assay was immunoSEQ multiplex PCR. Of about 210,000 clones in the sample, about 86% were seen once. Sequencing input: peripheral blood. The receptors originated from an older woman with acute or convalescent COVID-19.

V is TRBV24-1 and J is TRBJ2-1; TRBD2 is a possible D gene (5 bases). V lost 3 bases and J 15 bases, leaving 14 bases between the germline ends. The CDR3 runs to 12 residues. Germline V gene lookup returns CDR1 KGHDR and CDR2 SFDVKD. The CDR3 here is CATSDADSRRFF. CDR3 sequence (DNA): TGTGCCACCAGTGATGCGGACTCCAGGCGGTTCTTC.

The chain recombines TRBV15 with TRBJ2-7, with D perhaps TRBD1 (6 bases). The CDR3 contains 13 residues. The germline V gene encodes CDR1 LNHNV and CDR2 YYDKDF (reference sequence). V lost 0 bases, J lost 7 bases, and 10 bases lay in between. CDR3 amino acids: CATSRDFQGEQYF. The CDR3 bases are TGTGCCACCAGCAGAGATTTCCAGGGGGAGCAGTACTTC.

The chain recombines TRBV28 with TRBJ2-1; 7 bases are a match to TRBD1. The CDR3 totals 12 residues. Germline CDR1 is MDHEN and CDR2 is SYDVKM. Germline trimming cut 7 bases from V and 7 bases from J; bases unmatched to any gene: 4. CDR3 region: CASKAGGNEQFF. The CDR3 DNA sequence: TGTGCCAGCAAGGCAGGGGGTAATGAGCAGTTCTTC.